This TCR beta chain was observed in a study of PD-1 blockade in classical Hodgkin lymphoma. Findings of the study overall: Healthy donors were reported to have higher baseline TCR diversity than newly diagnosed patients.

As to time point: newly diagnosed, previously untreated cHL patient sample. Trimming took 6 bases from V and 4 from J, leaving 16 bases between them. Germline V lookup: CDR1 LNHDA, CDR2 SQIVND (reference sequence). The CDR3 is 15 amino acids. Produced via immunoSEQ multiplex PCR; TCRdb's table is partial and in-frame only. This sample has 25,000 to 35,000 clones, with approximately 94% found just once. Concerning this clone itself: Its matching antigen is unknown.

Specimen: peripheral blood mononuclear cells (PBMCs). J is TRBJ1-5 and V is TRBV19; D remains ambiguous. This sequence was found in a human donor with classical Hodgkin lymphoma. DNA of the CDR3: TGTGCCAGTAGCTTAAGAGGACGCCGAAATCAGCCCCAGCATTTT. This codes for CASSLRGRRNQPQHF.